This TCR beta chain was captured in a study of cytomegalovirus exposure and HLA in healthy donors. Study results and caveats: It was reported that TCR beta sequences correctly inferred the HLA-A and HLA-B alleles for most subjects.

Note on this clone: What it binds is not known.

Primers: 60 Vbeta forward and 13 Jbeta reverse. Data came from immunoSEQ multiplex PCR; TCRdb stores just in-frame clones and leaves some out. The sample records roughly 70,000 clones, about four fifths being singletons. Germline CDR1 is MGHRA and CDR2 is YSYEKL. The CDR3 is made up of 15 amino acids. With V trimmed by 1 base and J by 2 bases, 2 bases remained unmatched. Specimen: PBMCs. The chain employs TRBV4-1 and TRBJ2-1; 7 positions match TRBD1. This clonotype originated in a man aged 18 to 30 in good health and CMV-seronegative. The CDR3 loop reads CASSQGGTAYNEQFF. CDR3 DNA sequence: TGCGCCAGCAGCCAAGGTGGGACAGCCTACAATGAGCAGTTCTTC.